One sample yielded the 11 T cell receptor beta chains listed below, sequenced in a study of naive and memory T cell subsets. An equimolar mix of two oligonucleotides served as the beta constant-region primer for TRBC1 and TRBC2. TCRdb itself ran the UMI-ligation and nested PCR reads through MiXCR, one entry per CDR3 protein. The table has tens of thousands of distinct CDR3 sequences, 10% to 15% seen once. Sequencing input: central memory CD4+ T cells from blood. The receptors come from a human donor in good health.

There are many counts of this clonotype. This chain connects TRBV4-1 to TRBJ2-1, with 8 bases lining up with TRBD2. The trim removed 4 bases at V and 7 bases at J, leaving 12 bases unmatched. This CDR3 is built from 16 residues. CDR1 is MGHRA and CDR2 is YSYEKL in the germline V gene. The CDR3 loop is CASSRGPGGPRNEQFF. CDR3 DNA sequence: TGCGCCAGCAGCCGAGGGCCGGGAGGGCCGCGGAATGAGCAGTTCTTC.

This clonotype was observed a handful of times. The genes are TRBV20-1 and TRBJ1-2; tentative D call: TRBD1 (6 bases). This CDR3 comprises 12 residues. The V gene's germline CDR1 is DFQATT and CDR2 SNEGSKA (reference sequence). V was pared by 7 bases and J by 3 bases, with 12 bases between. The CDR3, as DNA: TGCAGTGGCCTACAGGGCCACTATGGCTACACCTTC. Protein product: CSGLQGHYGYTF.

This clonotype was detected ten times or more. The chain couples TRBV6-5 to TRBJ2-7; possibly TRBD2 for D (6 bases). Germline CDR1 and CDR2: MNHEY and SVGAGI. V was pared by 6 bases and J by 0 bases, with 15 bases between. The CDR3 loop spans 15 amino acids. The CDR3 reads CASRGAGSLSYEQYF. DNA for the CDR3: TGTGCCAGCAGGGGAGCGGGCAGCCTCTCCTACGAGCAGTACTTC.

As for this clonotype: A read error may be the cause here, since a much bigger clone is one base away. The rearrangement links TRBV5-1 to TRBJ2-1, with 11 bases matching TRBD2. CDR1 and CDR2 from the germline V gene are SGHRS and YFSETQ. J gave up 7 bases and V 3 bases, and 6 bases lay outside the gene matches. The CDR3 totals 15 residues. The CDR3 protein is CASSSGLAERNEQFF. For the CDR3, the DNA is TGCGCCAGCAGCTCGGGACTAGCGGAACGTAATGAGCAGTTCTTC.

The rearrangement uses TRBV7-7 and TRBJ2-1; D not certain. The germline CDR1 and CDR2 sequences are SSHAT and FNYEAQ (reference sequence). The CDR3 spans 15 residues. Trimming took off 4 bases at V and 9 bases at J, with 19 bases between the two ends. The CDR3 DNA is TGTGCCAGCAGCTCCTCGGGCCCGTCCTACGGTGAGCAGTTCTTC. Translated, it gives CASSSSGPSYGEQFF.

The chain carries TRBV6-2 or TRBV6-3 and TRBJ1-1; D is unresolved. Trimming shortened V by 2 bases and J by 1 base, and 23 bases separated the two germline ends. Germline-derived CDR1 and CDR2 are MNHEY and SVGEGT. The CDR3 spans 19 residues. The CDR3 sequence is CASSYEFSYGREANTEAFF. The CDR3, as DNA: TGTGCCAGCAGTTACGAGTTTTCGTACGGGCGAGAGGCGAACACTGAAGCTTTCTTT.

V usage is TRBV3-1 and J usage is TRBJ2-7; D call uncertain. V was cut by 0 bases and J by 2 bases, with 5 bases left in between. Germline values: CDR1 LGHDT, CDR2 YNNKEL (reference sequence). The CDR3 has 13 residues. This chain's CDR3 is CASSQDAPYEQYF. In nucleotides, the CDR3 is TGTGCCAGCAGCCAAGATGCGCCCTACGAGCAGTACTTC.

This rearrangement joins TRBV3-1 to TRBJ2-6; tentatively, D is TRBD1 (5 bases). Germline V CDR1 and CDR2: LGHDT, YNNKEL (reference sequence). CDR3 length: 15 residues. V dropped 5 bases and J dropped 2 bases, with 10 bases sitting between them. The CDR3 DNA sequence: TGTGCCAGCAGCACGCCAGGGACTGGGGCCAACGTCCTGACTTTC. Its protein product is CASSTPGTGANVLTF. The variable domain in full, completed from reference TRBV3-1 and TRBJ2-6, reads DTAVSQTPKYLVTQMGNDKSIKCEQNLGHDTMYWYKQDSKKFLKIMFSYNNKELIINETVPNRFSPKSPDKAHLNLHINSLELGDSAVYFCASSTPGTGANVLTFGAGSRLTVL.

This CDR3 reads CASSLGDSGYTF. DNA for the CDR3: TGTGCCAGCAGCTTAGGAGACAGTGGCTACACCTTC. The genes are TRBV7-9 and TRBJ1-2; D possibly corresponds to TRBD1 (5 bases). Germline V gives CDR1 SEHNR, CDR2 FQNEAQ (reference sequence). CDR3 length: 12 residues. V was clipped by 1 base and J by 7 bases, with 7 bases between them.

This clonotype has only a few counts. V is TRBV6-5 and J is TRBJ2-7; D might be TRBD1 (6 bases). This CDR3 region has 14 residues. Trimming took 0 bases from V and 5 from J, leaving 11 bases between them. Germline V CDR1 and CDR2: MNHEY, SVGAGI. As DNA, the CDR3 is TGTGCCAGCAGTTACTCTGCCAGGGGAAACGAGCAGTACTTC. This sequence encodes CASSYSARGNEQYF.

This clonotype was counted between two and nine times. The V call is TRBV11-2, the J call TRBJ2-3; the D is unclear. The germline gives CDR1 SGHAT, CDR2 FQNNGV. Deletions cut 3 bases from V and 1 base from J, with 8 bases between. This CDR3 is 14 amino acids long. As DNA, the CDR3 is TGTGCCAGCAGCTTCAATTCGGGCACAGATACGCAGTATTTT. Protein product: CASSFNSGTDTQYF.